This TCR beta chain was documented in a study of sequential checkpoint blockade in melanoma. Study-wide results and caveats: About 30 times likelier clinical benefit followed increased tumor T-cell fraction and clonality.

Treatment in this sample: randomized to nivolumab then ipilimumab (arm A) or the reverse (arm B). About this clone: Its antigen remains unknown.

Only in-frame clones appear in the TCRdb table, and some are missing; sequencing was by immunoSEQ multiplex PCR. Here the sample spans 35,000 to 40,000 clones, roughly 32% being singletons. Per the germline V gene, CDR1 is SGHNT and CDR2 is YENEEA. The V end was cut by 7 bases, the J end by 1 base, with 13 bases between. CDR3 length: 15 residues. The chain uses TRBV11-3 and TRBJ2-2; the D gene is possibly TRBD2 (6 bases). The sequence derives from a human donor with melanoma. This sample comprised tumor tissue (inferred from file names), obtained from a patient given nivolumab and ipilimumab in sequence. This chain's CDR3 is CASTLWGGNTGELFF. The CDR3 region has the DNA TGTGCCAGCACCCTATGGGGAGGGAACACCGGGGAGCTGTTTTTT.